Shown below are 31 T cell receptor beta chains from a single sample sequenced in a study of T cell repertoires in cytomegalovirus infection. These receptors are not linked to any known antigen. TCRdb recomputed calls from the reads with MiXCR, one row per CDR3 protein. The sample lists around 300,000 distinct CDR3 sequences, roughly a fifth occurring once. The source material was cultured PBMCs, sampled from culture after CMV antigen stimulation. The receptors shown here come from a human donor in good health (CMV status not recorded). Some clones in this sample may be carry-over from other donors' samples.

This clonotype was picked up a small number of times. The chain combines TRBV19 with TRBJ1-5; D is unresolved. CDR1 and CDR2 from the germline V gene are LNHDA and SQIVND (reference sequence). Trimming removed 3 bases at V and 1 base at J, with 10 bases between. There are 15 residues in the CDR3. DNA of the CDR3: TGTGCCAGTAGTATTACCGGGAGGAGCAATCAGCCCCAGCATTTT. This translates into CASSITGRSNQPQHF.

The CDR3 region is CASREGTASYEKLFF. The DNA for the CDR3 is TGTGCCAGCAGAGAAGGGACAGCTTCCTATGAAAAACTGTTTTTT. The chain links TRBV6-5 to TRBJ1-4, with TRBD1 matching 7 bases. Germline V gives CDR1 MNHEY, CDR2 SVGAGI. The CDR3 consists of 15 residues. V gave up 6 bases and J gave up 6 bases; unmatched junction bases: 10.

This clonotype has a single count. The chain uses TRBV6-6 and TRBJ1-5, with D uncertain. Trimming stripped 0 bases from V and 0 bases from J, with 9 bases between. CDR1 and CDR2 (germline): MNHNY, SVGAGI (reference sequence). CDR3 length equals 16 residues. The CDR3 sequence: CASSYSGIYSNQPQHF. The CDR3 DNA sequence: TGTGCCAGCAGTTACTCCGGGATATATAGCAATCAGCCCCAGCATTTT.

The rearrangement uses TRBV5-3 and TRBJ2-3; D gene ambiguous. TRBV5-3 is sorted into the ORF group, with uncertain function. The V end lost 8 bases, the J end lost 14 bases, and 15 bases lay between the germline ends. The CDR3 runs 10 residues. As DNA, the CDR3 is TGTGCCAGCCATTTAGGGCCCTGGTATTTT. The encoded protein is CASHLGPWYF.

The chain couples TRBV29-1 to TRBJ2-1, with D tentatively TRBD1 (6 bases). Between the trimmed V and J ends, which lost 7 bases and 3 bases, there was a span of 7 bases. The V gene's germline CDR1 is SQVTM and CDR2 ANQGSEA. The CDR3 has 11 amino acids. The CDR3 protein is CSGGGYNEQFF. Here the CDR3 DNA reads TGCAGCGGAGGGGGCTACAATGAGCAGTTCTTC.

The CDR3 loop reads CASSIVRDSTDTQYF. CDR3 DNA sequence: TGTGCCAGCAGCATTGTAAGAGACAGCACAGATACGCAGTATTTT. The V and J genes are TRBV7-2 and TRBJ2-3; D gene unclear. V gave up 5 bases and J gave up 0 bases, with 12 bases separating them. Germline V gene lookup returns CDR1 SGHTA and CDR2 FQGNSA. CDR3 length: 15 residues.

This chain links TRBV6-2 or TRBV6-3 with TRBJ1-1; no clear D. With 6 bases removed from V and 5 bases from J, the gap between germline ends came to 10 bases. CDR3 length: 12 residues. Germline assignment: CDR1 MNHEY and CDR2 SVGEGT. CDR3 protein: CASRPTGTEAFF. As DNA, the CDR3 is TGTGCCAGCAGGCCGACGGGAACTGAAGCTTTCTTT.

This clonotype was detected a few times. This rearrangement joins TRBV10-3 to TRBJ1-1; possible D gene TRBD1, 6 bases. This CDR3 comprises 13 residues. V shed 8 bases and J shed 2 bases, with 12 bases lying between them. The germline gives CDR1 ENHRY, CDR2 SYGVKD. CDR3 sequence reads: CAIRSQGNTEAFF. The CDR3 region has the DNA TGTGCCATCCGATCACAGGGAAACACTGAAGCTTTCTTT.

V is TRBV5-4 and J is TRBJ1-2; 8 bases are shared with TRBD1. After removal of 4 bases from V and 5 bases from J, the junction contained 10 bases not matched to a gene. The CDR3 consists of 15 residues. Looked up from germline, CDR1 is SGHNT and CDR2 is YYREEE (reference sequence). The CDR3 DNA sequence: TGTGCCAGCAGCATAGGACAGGGTGCGGAATATGGCTACACCTTC. This gives the protein CASSIGQGAEYGYTF.

This clonotype was found many times. The rearrangement links TRBV10-3 to TRBJ1-6; no firm D call. Germline CDR1 is ENHRY and CDR2 is SYGVKD. The CDR3 has 14 residues. Trimming took 3 bases from V and 6 from J, leaving 9 bases between them. The CDR3: CAISEQGFNSPLHF. Written as DNA, the CDR3 is TGTGCCATCAGTGAACAAGGTTTTAATTCACCCCTCCACTTT.

This clonotype was seen more than once but under ten times. J is TRBJ1-1 and V is TRBV7-2, with D perhaps TRBD1 (6 bases). Trimming shortened V by 5 bases and J by 1 base, and 11 bases separated the two germline ends. The germline V gene encodes CDR1 SGHTA and CDR2 FQGNSA. This CDR3 comprises 14 residues. CDR3 nucleotide sequence: TGTGCCAGCAGCCCCTACAGGGCGAACACTGAAGCTTTCTTT. This encodes CASSPYRANTEAFF.

Ten or more counts support this clonotype. This chain connects TRBV12-3 or TRBV12-4 to TRBJ2-7; 9 nucleotides line up with TRBD2. J was trimmed by 6 bases and V by 4 bases; bases with no gene match: 1. The CDR3 sequence is 12 residues long. For the CDR3, the DNA is TGTGCCAGCAGTTCACTAGCGGGCGAGCAGTACTTC. Amino acid sequence: CASSSLAGEQYF.

This clonotype was found a few times. The V call is TRBV2, the J call TRBJ1-1; the D gene is possibly TRBD1 (5 bases). Per the germline V gene, CDR1 is SNHLY and CDR2 is FYNNEI. V gave up 8 bases and J gave up 1 base, with 11 bases separating them. This CDR3 contains 13 residues. The CDR3, as DNA: TGTGCCAGCCCTCGCGGGGCGAACACTGAAGCTTTCTTT. Translated, it gives CASPRGANTEAFF.

V usage is TRBV27 and J usage is TRBJ2-5; D gene uncertain. The CDR3 contains 15 residues. Germline assignment: CDR1 MNHEY and CDR2 SMNVEV (reference sequence). V was cut by 5 bases and J by 2 bases, with 15 bases left in between. The CDR3 coding sequence is TGTGCCAGCAGTCCCCTACTGGGAAGGCAAGAGACCCAGTACTTC. Protein sequence: CASSPLLGRQETQYF.

The V call is TRBV20-1, the J call TRBJ2-1, with 12 bases matching TRBD2. Losses at the gene ends were 6 bases for V and 5 bases for J; bases not matched to a gene: 14. Germline lookup yields CDR1 DFQATT and CDR2 SNEGSKA (reference sequence). The CDR3 covers 17 residues. CDR3 region: CSAEWTSGTWTDNEQFF. CDR3 sequence (DNA): TGCAGTGCCGAATGGACTAGCGGGACCTGGACAGACAATGAGCAGTTCTTC.

This chain uses TRBV12-3 or TRBV12-4 with TRBJ1-5, with TRBD1 matching over 9 bases. V shed 5 bases and J 6 bases; nucleotides not matched to a gene: 8. The CDR3 consists of 15 residues. The CDR3 DNA follows: TGTGCCAGCAGTGCCGACAGGGGGGTTTTTCAGCCCCAGCATTTT. Amino acid sequence: CASSADRGVFQPQHF.

The chain employs TRBV18 and TRBJ2-2, with D possibly matching TRBD1 (5 bases). Trimming pared 4 bases from V and 1 base from J, leaving 13 bases between. The CDR3 has 16 amino acids. Germline assignment: CDR1 KGHSH and CDR2 LQKENI. CDR3 coding DNA: TGTGCCAGCTCACGGCAGGGTGCCCTGAACACCGGGGAGCTGTTTTTT. Amino acid sequence: CASSRQGALNTGELFF.

The chain combines TRBV12-3 or TRBV12-4 with TRBJ2-7, with 10 nucleotides matching TRBD2. V lost 0 bases, J lost 6 bases, and 2 bases stayed unmatched. CDR3 size: 14 residues. The CDR3 here is CASSLASGRGEQYF. Here the CDR3 DNA reads TGTGCCAGCAGTTTAGCGAGCGGGAGGGGCGAGCAGTACTTC.

This clonotype showed up just a few times. The chain combines TRBV19 with TRBJ2-1; D ambiguous. V was shortened by 0 bases and J by 2 bases, with 5 bases between the two germline ends. Germline CDR1 is LNHDA and CDR2 is SQIVND (reference sequence). This CDR3 region has 14 residues. CDR3 in DNA: TGTGCCAGTAGTATAGATAGCCCCTACAATGAGCAGTTCTTC. Translating it yields CASSIDSPYNEQFF.

The rearrangement uses TRBV6-5 and TRBJ1-2, with TRBD1 as a possible D gene (5 bases). This CDR3 has 13 amino acids. V gave up 6 bases and J gave up 7 bases, with 15 bases separating them. CDR1 and CDR2 from the germline V gene are MNHEY and SVGAGI. The DNA of the CDR3 is TGTGCCAGCAGCTGGGGGACTGGGGGTGGCTACACCTTC. It yields the protein CASSWGTGGGYTF.

The rearrangement joins TRBV2 to TRBJ2-1, with 7 positions matching TRBD2. The CDR3 spans 16 residues. The V gene's germline CDR1 is SNHLY and CDR2 FYNNEI. The J segment lost 0 bases and the V segment lost 1 base, leaving 3 bases of the junction unmatched. The CDR3 bases are TGTGCCAGCAGTGAAGAGCGGGAAAGCTCCTACAATGAGCAGTTCTTC. It specifies CASSEERESSYNEQFF.

The chain employs TRBV4-1 and TRBJ2-7; 8 positions match TRBD2. The CDR3 is made up of 15 amino acids. With 0 bases clipped from V and 4 bases from J, the junction kept 5 bases outside the gene matches. Germline CDR1 MGHRA, CDR2 YSYEKL. CDR3 sequence reads: CASSQEPGGPYEQYV. The CDR3 DNA sequence: TGCGCCAGCAGCCAAGAGCCGGGAGGGCCTTACGAGCAGTACGTC.

This clonotype occurred a few times. V and J are TRBV5-1 and TRBJ2-1; 11 bases line up with TRBD2. The trim removed 0 bases at V and 4 bases at J, leaving 6 bases unmatched. The CDR3 has 17 amino acids. The germline V gene has CDR1 SGHRS and CDR2 YFSETQ. This CDR3 reads CASSLGLRLAGYNEQFF. CDR3 DNA sequence: TGCGCCAGCAGCTTGGGCCTTCGACTAGCGGGATACAATGAGCAGTTCTTC.

This clonotype was seen only a few times. The CDR3 region is CASSLSGQYLRDYGYTF. CDR3 bases: TGTGCCAGCAGTTTATCGGGGCAGTACCTCAGGGACTATGGCTACACCTTC. The chain recombines TRBV27 with TRBJ1-2; D is possibly TRBD1 (5 bases). CDR1 MNHEY and CDR2 SMNVEV come from the germline V gene (reference sequence). The CDR3 loop spans 17 amino acids. V gave up 0 bases and J gave up 3 bases, with 17 bases separating them.

The V and J genes are TRBV6-5 and TRBJ1-3; 7 nucleotides align to TRBD1. CDR1 and CDR2 (germline): MNHEY, SVGAGI. Germline trimming cut 2 bases from V and 3 bases from J; bases unmatched to any gene: 4. This CDR3 contains 15 residues. The CDR3 here is CASSYTQGNGNTIYF. The CDR3 DNA is TGTGCCAGCAGTTACACACAGGGGAATGGAAACACCATATATTTT.

V usage is TRBV28 and J usage is TRBJ1-2; D gene uncertain. From germline, CDR1 is MDHEN and CDR2 SYDVKM. Between the trimmed V and J ends, which lost 3 bases and 7 bases, there was a span of 9 bases. The CDR3 has 12 amino acids. The CDR3 protein is CASSFRGSGYTF. The CDR3 DNA reads TGTGCCAGCAGTTTTCGGGGATCTGGCTACACCTTC.

This chain connects TRBV2 to TRBJ2-1; no clear D. V was pared by 4 bases and J by 7 bases, with 11 bases between. Germline V lookup: CDR1 SNHLY, CDR2 FYNNEI. CDR3 length: 13 residues. As DNA, the CDR3 is TGTGCCAGCAGTGGACGTGGCCGTAATGAGCAGTTCTTC. Translated, it gives CASSGRGRNEQFF. The full variable domain, with the rest looked up from reference TRBV2 and TRBJ2-1, is EPEVTQTPSHQVTQMGQEVILRCVPISNHLYFYWYRQILGQKVEFLVSFYNNEISEKSEIFDDQFSVERPDGSNFTLKIRSTKLEDSAMYFCASSGRGRNEQFFGPGTRLTVL.

This clonotype turned up a few times. The chain employs TRBV12-3 or TRBV12-4 and TRBJ1-3, with D unresolved. The germline V and J ends were trimmed by 6 bases and 0 bases, with 9 bases remaining between them. This CDR3 is 14 amino acids long. This CDR3 is CASRDGISGNTIYF. The CDR3 DNA reads as TGTGCCAGCAGGGACGGAATCTCTGGAAACACCATATATTTT.

V is TRBV18 and J is TRBJ2-1, with D possibly being TRBD2 (5 bases). Germline CDR1 is KGHSH and CDR2 is LQKENI. The CDR3 consists of 15 residues. Deletions cut 0 bases from V and 6 bases from J, with 12 bases between. The CDR3 here is CASSPPSGVGNEQFF. As DNA, the CDR3 is TGTGCCAGCTCACCACCGAGCGGAGTCGGCAATGAGCAGTTCTTC.

J is TRBJ1-1 and V is TRBV19; 7 nucleotides align to TRBD1. There are 12 residues in the CDR3. Germline V gene sequence: CDR1 LNHDA, CDR2 SQIVND (reference sequence). V lost 7 bases, J lost 7 bases, and 6 bases stayed unmatched. As DNA, the CDR3 is TGTGCCAGTATAGGAGGGGGCGATGAAGCTTTCTTT. This sequence encodes CASIGGGDEAFF.

At least ten counts were recorded for this clonotype. CDR3 sequence (DNA): TGTGCCAGCAGCTCCCAAACCTGGCAGTTCTTC. Translating it yields CASSSQTWQFF. This rearrangement joins TRBV7-2 to TRBJ2-1; D remains ambiguous. The ends were cut back, 4 bases at V and 12 bases at J, with 10 bases in the middle. Looked up from germline, CDR1 is SGHTA and CDR2 is FQGNSA. The CDR3 runs to 11 residues.